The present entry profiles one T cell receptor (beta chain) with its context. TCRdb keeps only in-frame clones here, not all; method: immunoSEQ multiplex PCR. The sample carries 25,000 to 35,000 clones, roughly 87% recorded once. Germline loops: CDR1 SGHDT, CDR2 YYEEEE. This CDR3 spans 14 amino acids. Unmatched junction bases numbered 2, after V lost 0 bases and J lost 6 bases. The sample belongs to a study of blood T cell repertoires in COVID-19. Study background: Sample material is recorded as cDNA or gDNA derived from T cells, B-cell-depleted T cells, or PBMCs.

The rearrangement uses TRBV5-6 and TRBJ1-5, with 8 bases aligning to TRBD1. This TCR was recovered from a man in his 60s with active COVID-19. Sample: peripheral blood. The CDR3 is CASSLGQGSQPQHF. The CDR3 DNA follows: TGTGCCAGCAGCTTGGGACAGGGGAGTCAGCCCCAGCATTTT.